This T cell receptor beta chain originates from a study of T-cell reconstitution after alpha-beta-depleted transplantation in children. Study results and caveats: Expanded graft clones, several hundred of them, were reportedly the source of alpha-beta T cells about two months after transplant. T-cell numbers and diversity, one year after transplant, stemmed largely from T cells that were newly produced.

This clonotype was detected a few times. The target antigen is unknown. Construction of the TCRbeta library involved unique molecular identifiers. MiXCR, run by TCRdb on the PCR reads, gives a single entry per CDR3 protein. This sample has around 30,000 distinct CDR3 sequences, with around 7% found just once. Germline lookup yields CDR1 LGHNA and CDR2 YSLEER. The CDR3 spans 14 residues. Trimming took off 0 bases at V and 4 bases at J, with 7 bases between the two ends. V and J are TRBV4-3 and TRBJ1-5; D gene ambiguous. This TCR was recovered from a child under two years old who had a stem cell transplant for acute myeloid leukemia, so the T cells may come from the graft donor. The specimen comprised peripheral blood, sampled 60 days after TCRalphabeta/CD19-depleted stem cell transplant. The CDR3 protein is CASSQDGQNQPQHF. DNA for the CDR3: TGCGCCAGCAGCCAAGATGGGCAGAATCAGCCCCAGCATTTT.